These 20 T cell receptor beta chains were sequenced from one sample in a study of cytomegalovirus exposure and HLA in healthy donors. PCR was performed using 60 Vbeta and 13 Jbeta primers. Repertoires were generated with immunoSEQ multiplex PCR, while TCRdb's copy carries only in-frame clones and drops some. The sample holds fewer than 200,000 clones, roughly 80% seen once. The specimen was PBMCs. Source of these receptors: a human donor in good health.

J is TRBJ2-3 and V is TRBV7-9; 12 nucleotides align to TRBD2. This CDR3 has 16 amino acids. The V gene's germline CDR1 is SEHNR and CDR2 FQNEAQ (reference sequence). Trimming removed 5 bases from V and 1 base from J; junction bases left unmatched: 4. CDR3 amino acids: CASSGRTSGGTDTQYF. The CDR3 DNA is TGTGCCAGCAGCGGTCGGACTAGCGGGGGCACAGATACGCAGTATTTT.

J is TRBJ2-7 and V is TRBV7-2; 7 positions match TRBD2. The CDR3 has 16 amino acids. CDR1 and CDR2 (germline): SGHTA, FQGNSA. Trimming removed 0 bases from V and 7 bases from J; junction bases left unmatched: 12. CDR3 amino acids: CASSLASGISAGEQYF. CDR3 sequence (DNA): TGTGCCAGCAGCTTAGCGTCAGGGATCTCAGCGGGAGAGCAGTACTTC.

This chain links TRBV11-2 with TRBJ1-2, with a possible D match to TRBD1 (5 bases). This CDR3 is built from 15 residues. Germline V CDR1 and CDR2: SGHAT, FQNNGV. With 1 base removed from V and 6 bases from J, the gap between germline ends came to 15 bases. This chain's CDR3 is CASSLATVGPDGYTF. The CDR3 DNA follows: TGTGCCAGCAGCTTAGCGACGGTGGGGCCAGATGGCTACACCTTC.

This clone came up a few times. V gene TRBV28 combines with J gene TRBJ2-7, with D tentatively TRBD1 (5 bases). Looked up from germline, CDR1 is MDHEN and CDR2 is SYDVKM. Trimming shortened V by 7 bases and J by 0 bases, and 16 bases separated the two germline ends. CDR3 length equals 15 residues. The DNA for the CDR3 is TGTGCCAGCACCACCTTGAACAGGCCCTCCTACGAGCAGTACTTC. Translation gives CASTTLNRPSYEQYF.

V is TRBV2 and J is TRBJ1-3; D is unresolved. V gave up 5 bases and J gave up 4 bases, with 18 bases separating them. This CDR3 is 16 amino acids long. Germline CDR1 reads SNHLY; CDR2 reads FYNNEI. This CDR3 reads CASSSLGQVTGNTIYF. In DNA, the CDR3 is TGTGCCAGCAGTTCACTAGGCCAGGTGACAGGAAACACCATATATTTT.

The gene calls are TRBV5-6 and TRBJ1-2; the match to TRBD1 covers 8 bases. CDR1 and CDR2 from the germline V gene are SGHDT and YYEEEE. With V trimmed by 3 bases and J by 8 bases, 15 bases remained unmatched. The CDR3 loop spans 16 amino acids. The chain's CDR3 is CASSYRDRPPGEGYTF. The CDR3, as DNA: TGTGCCAGCAGCTACCGGGACAGGCCCCCCGGGGAGGGCTACACCTTC.

The V call is TRBV7-7, the J call TRBJ2-7, with 8 bases lining up with TRBD1. J was trimmed by 2 bases and V by 5 bases; bases with no gene match: 5. Germline V gives CDR1 SSHAT, CDR2 FNYEAQ (reference sequence). The CDR3 runs 14 residues. CDR3 nucleotide sequence: TGTGCCAGCAGCCCCGGGACAGGTCCCTACGAGCAGTACTTC. Translating gives CASSPGTGPYEQYF.

The chain has TRBV12-5 and TRBJ1-3; no clear D. CDR1 and CDR2 from the germline V gene are LGHNT and FRNRAP. The V and J ends lost 2 bases and 6 bases respectively, with 14 bases between them. The CDR3 runs to 15 residues. This chain's CDR3 is CASGLSPGEENTIYF. CDR3 in DNA: TGTGCTAGTGGTTTGTCCCCCGGGGAAGAAAACACCATATATTTT.

This sequence joins TRBV18 and TRBJ2-5, with unresolved D. CDR1 is KGHSH and CDR2 is LQKENI in the germline V gene. This CDR3 is 15 amino acids long. Trimming left V 0 bases short and J 1 base short, with 9 bases between. The CDR3 DNA follows: TGTGCCAGCTCACCACCGGGCAAACTCCAAGAGACCCAGTACTTC. Protein: CASSPPGKLQETQYF.

This chain joins TRBV5-6 and TRBJ2-7, with a tentative D call TRBD2 (5 bases). This CDR3 region has 14 residues. Germline V gene sequence: CDR1 SGHDT, CDR2 YYEEEE. The V end lost 2 bases, the J end lost 2 bases, and 11 bases lay between the germline ends. DNA for the CDR3: TGTGCCAGCAGCTTCCGGACTGCCGCCTACGAGCAGTACTTC. Protein product: CASSFRTAAYEQYF.

The chain has TRBV9 and TRBJ2-7; tentatively, D is TRBD2 (6 bases). CDR1 is SGDLS, CDR2 YYNGEE, per germline. Trimming stripped 0 bases from V and 1 base from J, with 11 bases between. The CDR3 totals 15 residues. CDR3 sequence: CASSVDGGGSYEQYF. CDR3 DNA sequence: TGTGCCAGCAGCGTAGATGGTGGGGGGTCCTACGAGCAGTACTTC.

The gene calls are TRBV23-1 and TRBJ2-7; weak D call: TRBD1 (6 bases). TRBV23-1 is annotated as an ORF whose role is uncertain. CDR3 length: 17 amino acids. The V end lost 3 bases, the J end lost 5 bases, and 23 bases lay between the germline ends. In DNA, the CDR3 is TGCGCCAGCAGTCAGCCATATGAAGGGGCAGGGGAAAACGAGCAGTACTTC. This translates into CASSQPYEGAGENEQYF.

The V and J genes are TRBV19 and TRBJ2-3; 9 bases map to TRBD2. V shed 7 bases, J shed 2 bases, and the junction held 13 bases outside the gene matches. The CDR3 is made up of 17 amino acids. Germline CDR1 reads LNHDA; CDR2 reads SQIVND (reference sequence). This CDR3 is CASKESRGGPNTDTQYF. The CDR3 DNA is TGTGCCAGTAAAGAATCGCGGGGGGGCCCTAACACAGATACGCAGTATTTT.

The chain combines TRBV5-4 with TRBJ2-2; 8 positions agree with TRBD2. Germline V gene sequence: CDR1 SGHNT, CDR2 YYREEE (reference sequence). With V trimmed by 1 base and J by 6 bases, 2 bases remained unmatched. The CDR3 sequence is 14 residues long. CDR3 sequence: CASSLPGRAGELFF. CDR3 bases: TGTGCCAGCAGCTTGCCCGGGAGGGCCGGGGAGCTGTTTTTT.

This chain connects TRBV7-8 to TRBJ2-1; 7 bases agree with TRBD2. The V segment lost 2 bases and the J segment 5 bases; nucleotides outside the gene matches: 9. Germline CDR1 and CDR2: SGHVS and FQNEAQ. There are 16 residues in the CDR3. The CDR3 loop is CASSLSLGGEDNEQFF. The CDR3 DNA is TGTGCCAGCAGCTTATCATTGGGGGGGGAAGACAATGAGCAGTTCTTC.

V is TRBV15 and J is TRBJ1-2; 11 positions agree with TRBD1. Germline V lookup: CDR1 LNHNV, CDR2 YYDKDF (reference sequence). Trimming at V came to 3 bases and at J to 4 bases, leaving 1 base not matched to a gene. The CDR3 extends over 14 amino acids. The CDR3 DNA follows: TGTGCCACCAGCAGTGGGACAGGGGGCTATGGCTACACCTTC. Translating it yields CATSSGTGGYGYTF. The complete variable domain, with remaining parts taken from reference TRBV15 and TRBJ1-2, reads DAMVIQNPRYQVTQFGKPVTLSCSQTLNHNVMYWYQQKSSQAPKLLFHYYDKDFNNEADTPDNFQSRRPNTSFCFLDIRSPGLGDTAMYLCATSSGTGGYGYTFGSGTRLTVV.

This clone was seen only a few times. The rearrangement links TRBV7-8 to TRBJ1-5, with unresolved D. This CDR3 contains 14 residues. The V gene lost 4 bases and the J gene lost 5 bases, with 12 bases spanning the gap. Germline assignment: CDR1 SGHVS and CDR2 FQNEAQ. CDR3 sequence reads: CASSSEYRYQPQHF. The CDR3 DNA reads as TGTGCCAGCAGCTCCGAATATCGGTATCAGCCCCAGCATTTT.

This chain joins TRBV11-2 and TRBJ2-5; D perhaps matches TRBD1 (5 bases). Germline V CDR1 and CDR2: SGHAT, FQNNGV. V shed 1 base and J shed 4 bases, with 13 bases lying between them. CDR3 size: 15 residues. CDR3 nucleotide sequence: TGTGCCAGCAGCTTAGCAGGGTCTAGTGGAGAGACCCAGTACTTC. As protein: CASSLAGSSGETQYF.

The chain is built from TRBV29-1 and TRBJ2-7; 11 bases line up with TRBD1. The CDR3 is made up of 14 amino acids. Trimming removed 2 bases from V and 3 bases from J; junction bases left unmatched: 3. Per the germline V gene, CDR1 is SQVTM and CDR2 is ANQGSEA. DNA of the CDR3: TGCAGCGTTGAACCGGGACAGGGGGACTACGAGCAGTACTTC. Residues: CSVEPGQGDYEQYF.

The J gene is TRBJ2-5, the V gene TRBV10-3; D is undetermined. The V and J ends lost 0 bases and 5 bases respectively, with 7 bases between them. Germline V gene lookup returns CDR1 ENHRY and CDR2 SYGVKD. The CDR3 runs 13 residues. The CDR3, as DNA: TGTGCCATCAGTGAGTCAACGGAGGAGACCCAGTACTTC. The encoded protein is CAISESTEETQYF.